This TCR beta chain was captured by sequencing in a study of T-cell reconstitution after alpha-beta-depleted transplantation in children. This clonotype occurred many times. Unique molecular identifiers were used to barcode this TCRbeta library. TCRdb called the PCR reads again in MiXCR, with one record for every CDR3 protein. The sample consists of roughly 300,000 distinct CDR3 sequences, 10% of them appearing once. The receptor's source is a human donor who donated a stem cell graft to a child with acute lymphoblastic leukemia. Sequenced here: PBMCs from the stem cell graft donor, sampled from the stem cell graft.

This CDR3 is CASSLGQGVYTEAFF. The DNA for the CDR3 is TGCGCCAGCAGCTTGGGGCAGGGGGTTTACACTGAAGCTTTCTTT. This rearrangement joins TRBV5-1 to TRBJ1-1; TRBD1 matches 7 bases. V lost 0 bases to trimming and J lost 3 bases; unmatched junction nucleotides: 5. The CDR3 totals 15 residues. Germline CDR1 and CDR2: SGHRS and YFSETQ. Complete variable domain (other parts from reference TRBV5-1 and TRBJ1-1): KAGVTQTPRYLIKTRGQQVTLSCSPISGHRSVSWYQQTPGQGLQFLFEYFSETQRNKGNFPGRFSGRQFSNSRSEMNVSTLELGDSALYLCASSLGQGVYTEAFFGQGTRLTVV.